This T cell receptor beta chain derives from a study of OX40 agonist ivuxolimab in advanced cancers. Whole-study context: Patients' therapy was ivuxolimab, an antibody that acts as an agonist of OX40 (CD134). In three patients, partial responses were observed, one with hepatocellular carcinoma and two with cutaneous melanoma.

This table comes from immunoSEQ multiplex PCR, and its TCRdb copy is limited to in-frame clones, with some not included. The sample contains roughly 100,000 clones, over 75% of which appear only once. General study results and limits: Low normalized T-cell clonal expansion also characterized some of the nonresponders. Specificity for antigen went undetermined in the expanded peripheral T cells.

From germline, CDR1 is SGHTA and CDR2 FQGNSA. The CDR3 is 15 residues long. V shed 4 bases and J shed 0 bases, with 13 bases lying between them. In this sample, this clone turned up once. The antigen is unknown. The chain joins TRBV7-2 to TRBJ2-7; D could derive from TRBD1 or TRBD2 (5 bases each). This receptor was identified in an adult with an advanced solid tumor such as melanoma, head and neck, liver or kidney cancer. Sequenced material: CD4+ or CD8+ T cells sorted from blood, taken in a trial of the OX40 agonist ivuxolimab. The CDR3 region is CASSWGRVSSYEQYF. In DNA, the CDR3 is TGTGCCAGCAGCTGGGGACGGGTTAGCTCCTACGAGCAGTACTTC.